This TCR beta chain was captured in a study of blood T cell repertoires in COVID-19. Across the whole study: PBMCs, B-cell-depleted T cells, or T cells provided the cDNA or gDNA that made up the material.

In the authors' methods: Amplified reference gene primers provided the basis for estimating nucleated cell counts. Assay: immunoSEQ multiplex PCR; the TCRdb copy retains only in-frame clones and omits some. The D gene and trimming were derived from the DNA, and the V and J assignments and clone size from that table. The sample has approximately 160,000 clones; around 80% are singletons. Trimming cost V 10 bases and J 5 bases, with 11 bases left between them. In germline, CDR1 is ENHRY, CDR2 SYGVKD. The CDR3 runs 11 residues. Source material: peripheral blood. The sequence was obtained from a woman older than 75 with acute or convalescent COVID-19. The genes are TRBV10-3 and TRBJ2-5, with D perhaps TRBD1 (7 bases). CDR3 DNA sequence: TGTGCCAGCTCAGGGGGGGAGACCCAGTACTTC. This translates into CASSGGETQYF.